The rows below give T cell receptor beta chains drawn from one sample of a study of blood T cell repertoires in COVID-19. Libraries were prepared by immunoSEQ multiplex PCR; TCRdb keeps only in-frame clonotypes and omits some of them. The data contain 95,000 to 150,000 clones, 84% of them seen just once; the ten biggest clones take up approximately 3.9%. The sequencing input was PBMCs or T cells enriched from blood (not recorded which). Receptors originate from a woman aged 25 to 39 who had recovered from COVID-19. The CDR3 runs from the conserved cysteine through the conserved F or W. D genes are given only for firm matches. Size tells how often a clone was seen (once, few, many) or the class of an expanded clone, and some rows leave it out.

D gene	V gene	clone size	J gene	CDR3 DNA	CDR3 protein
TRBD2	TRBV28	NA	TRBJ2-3	TGTGCCAGCAGTTTGGGACTAGCGGGAGTGAGAGATACGCAGTATTTT	CASSLGLAGVRDTQYF
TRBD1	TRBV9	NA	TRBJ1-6	TGTGCCAGCAGCCCGGGACAGGGTTTATTCACCCTCCACTTT	CASSPGQGLFTLHF
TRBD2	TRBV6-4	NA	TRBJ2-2	TGTGCCAGCAGCCCCGGACTAGGCCCCACCGGGGAGCTGTTTTTT	CASSPGLGPTGELFF
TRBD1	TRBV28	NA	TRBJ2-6	TGTGCCAGCAGCAGGGGGCCTGGGGCCAACGTCCTGACTTTC	CASSRGPGANVLTF
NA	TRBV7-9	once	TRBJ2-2	TGTGCCAGCAGCTTAAGTAGCACCGGGGAGCTGTTTTTT	CASSLSSTGELFF
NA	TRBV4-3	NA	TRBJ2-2	TGCGCCAGCAGCCAAGAAAAGTTTTGGGCTACGAACACCGGGGAGCTGTTTTTT	CASSQEKFWATNTGELFF
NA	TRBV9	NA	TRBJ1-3	TGTGCCAGCAGCCAACTAGCCTCTGGAAACACCATATATTTT	CASSQLASGNTIYF
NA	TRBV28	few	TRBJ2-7	TGTGCCAGCACCCACGGCGGGGACGAGCAGTACTTC	CASTHGGDEQYF
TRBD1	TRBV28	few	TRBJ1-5	TGTGCCAGCAGTTTAAGACCCGACAGGGGAGGCAATCAGCCCCAGCATTTT	CASSLRPDRGGNQPQHF
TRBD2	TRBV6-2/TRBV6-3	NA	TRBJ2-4	TGTGCCAGCAGTTTGGCGGGACTAGCCGGAAACATTCAGTACTTC	CASSLAGLAGNIQYF
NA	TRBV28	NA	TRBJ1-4	TGTGCCAGCAGCGTCCCGGGAGATAGTGGGGAAAAACTGTTTTTT	CASSVPGDSGEKLFF
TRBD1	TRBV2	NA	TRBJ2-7	TGTGCCGGAGCCGGGACAGGGGGACGCGAGCAGTACTTC	CAGAGTGGREQYF
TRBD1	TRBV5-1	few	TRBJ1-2	TGCGCCAGCAGCCGGGGACAGGGATTGCGATACTATGGCTACACCTTC	CASSRGQGLRYYGYTF
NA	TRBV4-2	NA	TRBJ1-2	TGTGCCAGCAGCCAGAACGGTCGCTATGGCTACACCTTC	CASSQNGRYGYTF
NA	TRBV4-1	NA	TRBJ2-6	TGCGCCAGCAGCCAAGTCTGGCCAGGCCGTGGGTTAGGGGCCAACGTCCTGACTTTC	CASSQVWPGRGLGANVLTF
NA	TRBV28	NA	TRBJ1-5	TGTGCCAGCAGTTTATGGACAGCCTATAGCAATCAGCCCCAGCATTTT	CASSLWTAYSNQPQHF
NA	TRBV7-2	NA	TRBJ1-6	TGTGCCAGCAGCTTAGGATCAGGGACAAGATCACCCCTCCACTTT	CASSLGSGTRSPLHF
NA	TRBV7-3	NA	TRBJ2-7	TGTGCCAGCAGCTTAACGCCCACAGTCAGGGGATACGAGCAGTACTTC	CASSLTPTVRGYEQYF
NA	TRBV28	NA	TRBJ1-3	TGTGCCAGCAGTCTTAGTGGAAACACCATATATTTT	CASSLSGNTIYF
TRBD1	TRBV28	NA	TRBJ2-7	TGTGCCAGCAGTTCCCTGGGGACAGGGCACTTACCTTCGCACGAGCAGTACTTC	CASSSLGTGHLPSHEQYF
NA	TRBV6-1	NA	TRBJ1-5	TGTGCCAGCAGTGATTCGGGCGTCAAAGGGGAGCCCCAGCATTTT	CASSDSGVKGEPQHF
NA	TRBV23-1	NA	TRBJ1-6	TGCGCCAGCAGTCATGGGGTTTTATGCGGGAATTCACCCCTCCACTTT	CASSHGVLCGNSPLHF
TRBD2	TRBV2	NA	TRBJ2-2	TGTGCCCGCAGGCGGGGGGGGACTAGTAGGAGCGGGGAGCTGTTTTTT	CARRRGGTSRSGELFF
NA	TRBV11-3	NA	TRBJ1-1	TGTGCCAGCAGCTTAGACCCATGGTCGGGAGCTTTCTTT	CASSLDPWSGAFF
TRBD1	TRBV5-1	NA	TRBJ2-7	TGCGCCAGCAGCTTCCGGGACAGGTCCTACGAGCAGTACTTC	CASSFRDRSYEQYF
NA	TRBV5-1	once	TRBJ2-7	TGCGCCAGCAGCCGAGGGACAACCTACGAGCAGTACTTC	CASSRGTTYEQYF
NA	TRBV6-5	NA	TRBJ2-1	TGTGCCAGCACCGGGCGGGGTGAGCAGTTCTTC	CASTGRGEQFF
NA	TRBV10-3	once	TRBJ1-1	TGTGCCATCAGTGACAGGATGAACACTGAAGCTTTCTTT	CAISDRMNTEAFF
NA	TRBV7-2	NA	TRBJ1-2	TGTGCCAGCAGCTTAGAGCCAGGGCAGGAACCCTATGGCTACACCTTC	CASSLEPGQEPYGYTF
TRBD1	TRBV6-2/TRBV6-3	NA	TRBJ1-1	TGTGCCAGCAGTTACGCCCCCGGGACAGGGGGGTTAAACACTGAAGCTTTCTTT	CASSYAPGTGGLNTEAFF
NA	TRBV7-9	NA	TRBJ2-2	TGTGCCAGCAGCGAGAACCCGAACACCGGGGAGCTGTTTTTT	CASSENPNTGELFF
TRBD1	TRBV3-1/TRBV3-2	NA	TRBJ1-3	TGTGCCAGCAGAGAGACAGGGGCGTCGGGAAACACCATATATTTT	CASRETGASGNTIYF
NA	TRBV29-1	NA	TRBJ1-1	TGCAGCTCATCATTCGGGGAGAACACTGAAGCTTTCTTT	CSSSFGENTEAFF
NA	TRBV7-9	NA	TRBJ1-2	TGTGCCAGCCCCTGGGGGGAAGGCTACACCTTC	CASPWGEGYTF
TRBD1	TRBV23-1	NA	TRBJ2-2	TGCGCCAGCAGTCCACGGGCAGGGGGCCTACCTAGGGAGCTGTTTTTT	CASSPRAGGLPRELFF
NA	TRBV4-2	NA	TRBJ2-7	TGTGCCAGCAGCCAAGATGGCAGGGGCGAGACCTACGAGCAGTACTTC	CASSQDGRGETYEQYF
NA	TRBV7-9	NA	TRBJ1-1	TGTGCCAGCAGCTCCACCGAACGGACTCAGAACACTGAAGCTTTCTTT	CASSSTERTQNTEAFF
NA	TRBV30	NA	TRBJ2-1	TGTGCCTGGACTGCCGTACGGAGGCTAGCTGGGAATGAGCAGTTCTTC	CAWTAVRRLAGNEQFF
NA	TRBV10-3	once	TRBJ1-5	TGTGCCATCAGTGAGTCGAATCTTGAGAGCTCCAATCAGCCCCAGCATTTT	CAISESNLESSNQPQHF
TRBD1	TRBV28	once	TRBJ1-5	TGTGCCAGCAGTTTATTGGGGGACAGGGACCAGCCCCAGCATTTT	CASSLLGDRDQPQHF
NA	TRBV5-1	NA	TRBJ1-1	TGCGCCAGCAGCTTGGAACTGATCACTGAAGCTTTCTTT	CASSLELITEAFF
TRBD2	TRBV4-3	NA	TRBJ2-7	TGCGCCAGCAGCCAAGATAGCGGGCGGATAAGGTACTTC	CASSQDSGRIRYF
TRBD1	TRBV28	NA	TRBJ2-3	TGTGCCAGCGGGACAGATGTTAAGTATTTT	CASGTDVKYF
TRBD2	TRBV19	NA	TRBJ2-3	TGTGCCAGTAGTCCGAAGACTAGCGGGAGAAGGACAGATACGCAGTATTTT	CASSPKTSGRRTDTQYF
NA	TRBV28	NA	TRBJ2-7	TGTGCCAGCAGTCGATTGACTGGCGAGCAGTACTTC	CASSRLTGEQYF
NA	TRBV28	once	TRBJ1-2	TGTGCCAGCAATGAGAGGGCCGTAGGGGGCTACACCTTC	CASNERAVGGYTF
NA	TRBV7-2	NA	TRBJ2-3	TGTGCCAGCAGCTTATGGGGCAGTCCTTTACAGGATACGCAGTATTTT	CASSLWGSPLQDTQYF
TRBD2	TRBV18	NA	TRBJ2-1	TGTGCCAGCTCACCACGGACTAGCGGGAGCTATGAGCAGTTCTTC	CASSPRTSGSYEQFF
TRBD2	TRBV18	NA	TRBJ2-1	TGTGCCAGCTCACCAGGGACTAGCGGGAGCTCCTGGTCCCAGTTCTTC	CASSPGTSGSSWSQFF